One and the same sample provided the 9 T cell receptor beta chains below, sequenced in a study of blood T cell repertoires in COVID-19. The repertoire was sequenced with immunoSEQ multiplex PCR; TCRdb's copy has only in-frame clones and lacks some. The data hold more than 100,000 clones, with over 70% observed a single time. What was sequenced was peripheral blood. The receptors come from a man in his fifties with active COVID-19.

This clone showed up just once. The rearrangement uses TRBV6-5 and TRBJ2-7; D is perhaps TRBD1 (6 bases). CDR3 length: 12 residues. Between the trimmed V and J ends, which lost 10 bases and 2 bases, there was a span of 12 bases. Per germline, CDR1 MNHEY and CDR2 SVGAGI. DNA of the CDR3: TGTGCCACCAAACAGGGTCCCTACGAGCAGTACTTC. It codes for CATKQGPYEQYF.

This chain links TRBV3-1 (or the pseudogene TRBV3-2) with TRBJ1-2, with a weak D call TRBD1 (6 bases). Between the trimmed V and J ends, which lost 6 bases and 2 bases, there was a span of 13 bases. The CDR3 extends over 14 amino acids. Germline V gives CDR1 LGHDT, CDR2 YNNKEL (reference sequence). CDR3 sequence (DNA): TGTGCCAGCAGTCAACAGGGTTACAACTATGGCTACACCTTC. Translation: CASSQQGYNYGYTF.

The V and J genes are TRBV25-1 and TRBJ2-1, with 9 positions matching TRBD2. From germline, CDR1 is MGHDK and CDR2 SYGVNS. The CDR3 consists of 15 residues. Unmatched junction bases numbered 20, after V lost 7 bases and J lost 16 bases. The chain's CDR3 is CASTRGAIAGDLQFF. CDR3 nucleotides: TGTGCCAGCACCCGAGGGGCTATAGCGGGGGACCTTCAATTCTTC.

The chain is built from TRBV29-1 and TRBJ1-2; D may be TRBD1 (6 bases). This CDR3 is 11 amino acids long. Germline CDR1 SQVTM, CDR2 ANQGSEA. V gave up 7 bases and J gave up 9 bases, with 15 bases separating them. CDR3 bases: TGCAGCGAAGGGACATACGATAGCTACACCTTC. Residues: CSEGTYDSYTF.

This chain joins TRBV2 and TRBJ2-7; TRBD2 agrees at 11 bases. With V trimmed by 4 bases and J by 3 bases, 8 bases remained unmatched. Germline CDR1 is SNHLY and CDR2 is FYNNEI. The CDR3 length is 16 residues. In nucleotides, the CDR3 is TGTGCCAGCAGTGCAATGACTAGCGGGGAAATCTACGAGCAGTACTTC. Its protein product is CASSAMTSGEIYEQYF.

Here the CDR3 reads CASSYSGGDTEAFF. CDR3 nucleotide sequence: TGTGCCAGCAGTTACTCGGGGGGAGACACTGAAGCTTTCTTT. The V gene is TRBV6-5, the J gene TRBJ1-1; D might be TRBD1 (5 bases). This CDR3 has 14 amino acids. The germline V gene has CDR1 MNHEY and CDR2 SVGAGI. V was shortened by 0 bases and J by 3 bases, with 8 bases between the two germline ends.

The chain uses TRBV4-1 and TRBJ2-6; 8 bases fit TRBD1. The CDR3 loop spans 17 amino acids. The V gene's germline CDR1 is MGHRA and CDR2 YSYEKL. V gave up 6 bases and J gave up 0 bases; unmatched junction bases: 7. This CDR3 is CASSQTGESSGANVLTF. CDR3 coding DNA: TGCGCCAGCAGTCAGACAGGGGAAAGCTCTGGGGCCAACGTCCTGACTTTC.

As DNA, the CDR3 is TGTGCCAGCAGCCAAGTCCTGAGCAATGAGCAGTTCTTC. Residues: CASSQVLSNEQFF. V is TRBV4-2 and J is TRBJ2-1; D uncertain. This CDR3 comprises 13 residues. The germline V and J ends were trimmed by 1 base and 6 bases, with 7 bases remaining between them. Germline assignment: CDR1 LGHNA and CDR2 YNFKEQ.

This clone was detected a few times. The chain links TRBV7-9 to TRBJ1-2; no reliable D call. Germline CDR1 SEHNR, CDR2 FQNEAQ (reference sequence). V was shortened by 1 base and J by 8 bases, with 8 bases between the two germline ends. The CDR3 is 12 amino acids. CDR3 amino acids: CASSLGQGGYTF. CDR3 sequence (DNA): TGTGCCAGCAGCTTAGGACAAGGAGGCTACACCTTC.